The source of this T cell receptor (beta chain) is a study of neoadjuvant anti-PD-1 for oral cavity cancer. Time point: after neoadjuvant nivolumab, at surgical resection. This clone was detected only a few times. Its antigen is currently unknown. Study-level findings and limits: With a few patients per group, TCR findings need larger cohorts.

The CDR3 loop spans 14 amino acids. Between the trimmed V and J ends, which lost 6 bases and 2 bases, there was a span of 12 bases. Germline V gene sequence: CDR1 LNHDA, CDR2 SQIVND (reference sequence). Method: immunoSEQ multiplex PCR; TCRdb's copy keeps in-frame clones and lacks some. This sample has 25,000 to 40,000 clones; roughly 80% occur once, and the top ten carry 3.4%. The chain carries TRBV19 and TRBJ2-3; D gene ambiguous. The TCR originated in a person aged 40-85 years with oral cavity squamous cell carcinoma. Sequencing used PBMCs, obtained after nivolumab (anti-PD-1) treatment. The CDR3 DNA reads TGTGCCAGTAGCGTCGCAGACTCCACAGATACGCAGTATTTT. Translation: CASSVADSTDTQYF.